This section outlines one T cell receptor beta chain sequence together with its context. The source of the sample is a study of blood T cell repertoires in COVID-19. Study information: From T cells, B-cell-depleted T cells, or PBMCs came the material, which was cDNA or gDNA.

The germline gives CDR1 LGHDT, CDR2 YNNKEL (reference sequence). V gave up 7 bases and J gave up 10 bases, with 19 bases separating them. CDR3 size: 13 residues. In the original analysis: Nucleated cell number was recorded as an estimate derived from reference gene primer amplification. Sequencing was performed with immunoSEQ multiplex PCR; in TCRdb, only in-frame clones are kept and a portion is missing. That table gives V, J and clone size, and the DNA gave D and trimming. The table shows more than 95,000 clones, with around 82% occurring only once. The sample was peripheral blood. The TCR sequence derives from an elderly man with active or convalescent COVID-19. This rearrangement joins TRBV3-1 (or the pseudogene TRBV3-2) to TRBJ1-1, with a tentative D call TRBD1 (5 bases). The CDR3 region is CASTRWGEEVAFF. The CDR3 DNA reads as TGTGCCAGCACCCGGTGGGGGGAAGAGGTAGCTTTCTTT.